A single T cell receptor (beta chain) is shown here with its context. This CDR3 has 13 amino acids. V was cut by 4 bases and J by 2 bases, with 10 bases left in between. Germline V gene lookup returns CDR1 SQVTM and CDR2 ANQGSEA. Extraction of RNA preceded its reverse transcription into cDNA, which served as the sequencing template. The protocol was immunoSEQ multiplex PCR, while the TCRdb copy is restricted to in-frame clones and leaves out a portion. Of 250,000 or so clones listed, roughly two thirds are singletons. This sample stems from a study of CD8+ T cells in alopecia areata. Whole-study context: Treated patients swallowed 5 to 10 mg of oral tofacitinib twice daily.

The receptor's source is a human donor with alopecia areata. The sample was CD4+ T cells sorted from blood, taken at week 0. V gene TRBV29-1 combines with J gene TRBJ2-3; D possibly corresponds to TRBD2 (5 bases). In DNA, the CDR3 is TGCAGCGTTGGCTCAGGACTCACAGATACGCAGTATTTT. Its protein product is CSVGSGLTDTQYF.